This TCR beta chain comes out of a study of CD8+CD57+ T cells in acquired aplastic anemia. Across the study: On average, sorted CD4+ and CD8+ cells gave 3 to 3.5 ug of DNA.

It was genomic DNA that served as the template for profiling TCR beta VDJ and CDR3. TCRdb redid the calling of the reads with MiXCR, one entry per CDR3 protein. The table records 450,000 to 550,000 distinct CDR3 sequences, 25% to 40% of them present only once. In this sample, this clonotype turned up many times. The CDR3 is 12 residues long. Trimming removed 5 bases from V and 4 bases from J, with 7 bases in between. The germline V gene has CDR1 SGHTA and CDR2 FQGNSA. The sequenced patients had an expansion of CD8+CD57+ cells seen by flow cytometry. This rearrangement joins TRBV7-2 to TRBJ2-3; D unclear. The sequencing sample was made of sorted CD4+, CD8+, or CD8+CD57+ T cells (not recorded which) from PBMCs. This TCR was sampled from a human donor with aplastic anemia. CDR3 DNA: TGTGCCAGCAGCCAAGAACCAGATACGCAGTATTTT. Protein: CASSQEPDTQYF.